Listed below are T cell receptor beta chains from one sample, sequenced in a study of cytomegalovirus exposure and HLA in healthy donors. This table comes from immunoSEQ multiplex PCR, and its TCRdb copy is limited to in-frame clones, with some not included. The sample has fewer than 200,000 clones, over 70% seen once; the top ten hold about 9.6%. What was sequenced was PBMCs. All receptors derive from a man in his late teens or twenties in good health and CMV-seropositive. The CDR3 runs from the conserved cysteine through the conserved F or W. Fields, in order: J gene, clone size, V gene, D gene, CDR3 protein, CDR3 DNA. A D gene is named only where the DNA matches it firmly. The size entry is marked missing in some rows and otherwise reads once, few, many or a size class.

TRBJ1-5,.,TRBV19,.,CASSILTGSNQPQHF,TGTGCCAGTAGTATATTAACAGGGAGCAATCAGCCCCAGCATTTT
TRBJ1-1,.,TRBV5-1,.,CASSLDKNTEAFF,TGCGCCAGCAGCTTGGATAAGAACACTGAAGCTTTCTTT
TRBJ2-7,few,TRBV5-6,.,CASSYQGYGGPASYEQYF,TGTGCCAGCAGCTACCAAGGCTATGGTGGGCCAGCATCCTACGAGCAGTACTTC
TRBJ2-4,.,TRBV5-6,.,CASSLDGGSGIQYF,TGTGCCAGCAGCTTGGACGGGGGATCGGGCATTCAGTACTTC
TRBJ2-7,.,TRBV5-1,TRBD1,CASSLAKGASYEQYF,TGCGCCAGCAGCTTGGCCAAGGGGGCTTCCTACGAGCAGTACTTC
TRBJ1-1,.,TRBV6-1,TRBD1,CASSESTGRTEAFF,TGTGCCAGCAGTGAATCGACAGGGCGCACTGAAGCTTTCTTT
TRBJ1-3,.,TRBV9,.,CASSVSERTASGNTIYF,TGTGCCAGCAGCGTATCCGAAAGGACAGCCTCTGGAAACACCATATATTTT
TRBJ2-1,few,TRBV7-3,TRBD2,CASSSGGAAYNEQFF,TGTGCCAGCAGTAGCGGGGGGGCCGCCTACAATGAGCAGTTCTTC
TRBJ2-2,once,TRBV19,TRBD1,CASRQGWTGELFF,TGTGCCAGCAGACAGGGGTGGACCGGGGAGCTGTTTTTT
TRBJ2-2,.,TRBV6-4,TRBD2,CARTGLGDTGELFF,TGTGCCAGAACAGGACTAGGGGACACCGGGGAGCTGTTTTTT
TRBJ2-2,.,TRBV29-1,.,CSVHARDTGELFF,TGCAGCGTACACGCACGGGACACCGGGGAGCTGTTTTTT
TRBJ2-3,.,TRBV7-3,TRBD1,CASRQEGAGDTDTQYF,TGTGCCAGCCGACAAGAGGGGGCTGGGGACACAGATACGCAGTATTTT
TRBJ1-6,.,TRBV6-1,.,CASSDPISAGSSYNSPLHF,TGTGCCAGCAGTGACCCAATTAGTGCGGGTAGCTCCTATAATTCACCCCTCCACTTT
TRBJ1-2,.,TRBV7-2,.,CASSPQGPASYYGYTF,TGTGCCAGCAGCCCTCAGGGGCCCGCCTCCTACTATGGCTACACCTTC
TRBJ2-7,.,TRBV18,.,CASSPPIGTRDEQYF,TGTGCCAGCTCACCCCCTATAGGGACAAGGGACGAGCAGTACTTC
TRBJ2-3,once,TRBV9,TRBD2,CASSVVGGGAVDTQYF,TGTGCCAGCAGCGTAGTAGGCGGGGGGGCTGTAGATACGCAGTATTTT
TRBJ2-3,.,TRBV7-6,.,CASSLGDSGTQYF,TGTGCCAGCAGCTTAGGCGACTCTGGTACGCAGTATTTT
TRBJ2-3,few,TRBV5-6,.,CASSLVAGVVGTDTQYF,TGTGCCAGCAGCTTAGTCGCAGGGGTGGTGGGCACAGATACGCAGTATTTT